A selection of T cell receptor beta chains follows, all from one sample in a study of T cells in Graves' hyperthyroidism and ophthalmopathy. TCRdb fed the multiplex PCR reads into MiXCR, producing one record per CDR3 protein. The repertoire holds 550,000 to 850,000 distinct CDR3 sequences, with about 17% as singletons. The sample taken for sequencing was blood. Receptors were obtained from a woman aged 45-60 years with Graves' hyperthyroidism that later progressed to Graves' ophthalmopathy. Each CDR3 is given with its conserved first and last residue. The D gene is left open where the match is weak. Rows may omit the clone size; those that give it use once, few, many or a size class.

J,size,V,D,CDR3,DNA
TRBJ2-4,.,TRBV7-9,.,CASSAQGFPKNIQYF,TGTGCCAGCAGCGCTCAGGGGTTTCCCAAAAACATTCAGTACTTC
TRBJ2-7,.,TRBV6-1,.,CASSEPNNGDEQYF,TGTGCCAGCAGTGAACCGAACAACGGCGACGAGCAGTACTTC
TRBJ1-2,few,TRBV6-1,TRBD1,CASSRGDRGRGYGYTF,TGTGCCAGCAGCCGCGGTGACAGGGGGCGAGGCTATGGCTACACCTTC
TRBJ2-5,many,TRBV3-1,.,CASSQGLGGQETQYF,TGTGCCAGCAGCCAAGGCCTGGGGGGCCAAGAGACCCAGTACTTC
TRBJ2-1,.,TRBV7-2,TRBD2,CASSIGTSGSLNEQFF,TGTGCCAGCAGCATAGGGACTAGCGGGAGTCTCAATGAGCAGTTCTTC
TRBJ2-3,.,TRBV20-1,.,CSASKLGTDTQYF,TGCAGTGCGTCAAAGCTAGGCACAGATACGCAGTATTTT
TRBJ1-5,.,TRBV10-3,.,CAISGARGGNQPQHF,TGTGCCATCAGTGGCGCCCGGGGAGGCAATCAGCCCCAGCATTTT
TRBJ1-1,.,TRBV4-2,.,CASSPNQQRNTEAFF,TGTGCCAGCAGCCCAAACCAACAGAGAAACACTGAAGCTTTCTTT
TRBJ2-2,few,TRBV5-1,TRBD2,CASSPPRGGSPGELFF,TGCGCCAGCAGCCCTCCCCGGGGGGGGTCACCCGGGGAGCTGTTTTTT
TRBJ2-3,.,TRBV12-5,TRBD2,CASGPRTSPDTQYF,TGTGCTAGTGGTCCTCGGACTAGCCCAGATACGCAGTATTTT
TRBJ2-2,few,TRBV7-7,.,CASSLGSYTGELFF,TGTGCTAGCAGCTTAGGCAGCTACACCGGGGAGCTGTTTTTT
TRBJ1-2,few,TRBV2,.,CASSVFSGASEGYTF,TGTGCCAGCAGTGTGTTTTCGGGGGCAAGTGAAGGCTACACCTTC
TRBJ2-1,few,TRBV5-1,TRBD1,CASSSDRVDEQFF,TGCGCCAGCAGCTCGGACAGGGTGGATGAGCAGTTCTTC
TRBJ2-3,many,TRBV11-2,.,CASTRMGSTDTQYF,TGTGCCAGCACCCGGATGGGCAGCACAGATACGCAGTATTTT
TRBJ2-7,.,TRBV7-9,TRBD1,CASSSRDRGFYEQYF,TGTGCCAGCAGCTCCCGGGACAGGGGTTTCTACGAGCAGTACTTC
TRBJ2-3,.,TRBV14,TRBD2,CASSLRPGLPADTQYF,TGTGCCAGCAGCCTACGCCCGGGACTACCAGCGGATACGCAGTATTTT
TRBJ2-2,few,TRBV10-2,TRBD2,CASSAGTSGGTGELFF,TGCGCCAGCAGTGCGGGGACTAGCGGAGGCACCGGGGAGCTGTTTTTT
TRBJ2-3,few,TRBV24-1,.,CATSDLAGAITDTQYF,TGTGCCACCAGTGATTTGGCGGGGGCCATCACAGATACGCAGTATTTT
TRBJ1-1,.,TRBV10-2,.,CASSHPTGPYTEAFF,TGCGCCAGCAGTCACCCAACTGGGCCTTACACTGAAGCTTTCTTT
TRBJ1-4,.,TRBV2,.,CASSEYGWGRDEKLFF,TGTGCCAGCAGTGAATATGGTTGGGGGAGGGATGAAAAACTGTTTTTT
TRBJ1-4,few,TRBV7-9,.,CASSLDEVRLPYEKLFF,TGTGCCAGCAGCTTAGATGAAGTGCGGCTACCCTATGAAAAACTGTTTTTT
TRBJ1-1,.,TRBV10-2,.,CASSELDRPKMNTEAFF,TGCGCCAGCAGTGAGTTAGACAGGCCAAAAATGAACACTGAAGCTTTCTTT
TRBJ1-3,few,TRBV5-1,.,CASREQGGNTIYF,TGCGCCAGCAGGGAACAGGGCGGCAACACCATATATTTT
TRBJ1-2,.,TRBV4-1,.,CASSQVSRDYGYTF,TGCGCCAGCAGCCAAGTTTCCAGGGACTATGGCTACACCTTC
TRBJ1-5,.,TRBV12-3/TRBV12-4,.,CASCYGGASHPQHF,TGTGCCAGCTGTTACGGGGGGGCTAGTCATCCCCAGCATTTT
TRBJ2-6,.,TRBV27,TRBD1,CASGTDRSSLGGANVLTF,TGTGCCAGCGGAACGGACAGGTCGTCCTTGGGTGGGGCCAACGTCCTGACTTTC
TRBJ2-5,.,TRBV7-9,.,CASSSGTETQYF,TGTGCCAGCAGTTCCGGGACGGAGACCCAGTACTTC
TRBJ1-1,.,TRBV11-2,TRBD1,CASRYAGGYTEAFF,TGTGCCAGCAGATACGCAGGGGGGTACACTGAAGCTTTCTTT
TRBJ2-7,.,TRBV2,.,CASGLAEGNEQYF,TGTGCCAGCGGTTTAGCGGAGGGTAACGAGCAGTACTTC
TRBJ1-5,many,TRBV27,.,CASSQRQYSNQPQHF,TGTGCCAGCAGTCAAAGACAGTATAGCAATCAGCCCCAGCATTTT
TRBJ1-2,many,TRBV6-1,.,CASSEGYRSVYGYTF,TGTGCCAGCAGTGAAGGATACCGGAGCGTCTATGGCTACACCTTC
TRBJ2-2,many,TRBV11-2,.,CASRSYRDTNTGELFF,TGTGCCAGCAGGTCTTACCGGGACACGAACACCGGGGAGCTGTTTTTT
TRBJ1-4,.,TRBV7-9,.,CATPTRDSTNEKLFF,TGTGCCACCCCTACCCGGGACTCAACTAATGAAAAACTGTTTTTT
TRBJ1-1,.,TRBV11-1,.,CASSLARGEADTEAFF,TGTGCCAGCAGCTTAGCGCGGGGGGAGGCGGACACTGAAGCTTTCTTT
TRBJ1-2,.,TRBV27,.,CASSLNRDLATYLHGYTF,TGTGCCAGCAGTCTAAACCGAGACCTAGCCACCTATCTCCATGGCTACACCTTC
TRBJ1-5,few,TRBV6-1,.,CASSYLGSNQPQHF,TGTGCCAGCAGTTATTTGGGATCCAATCAGCCCCAGCATTTT
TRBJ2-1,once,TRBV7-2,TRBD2,CASSLGGVRLNEQFF,TGTGCCAGCAGCTTGGGGGGGGTTCGGTTAAATGAGCAGTTCTTC
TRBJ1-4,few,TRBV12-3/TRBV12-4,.,CASSLSSAGGPSNEKLFF,TGTGCCAGCAGTTTATCTAGCGCCGGGGGGCCTTCTAATGAAAAACTGTTTTTT
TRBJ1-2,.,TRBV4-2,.,CASSQDLEGGYTF,TGTGCCAGCAGCCAAGATTTGGAAGGCGGCTACACCTTC
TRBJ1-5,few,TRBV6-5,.,CASSYGGVGDQPQHF,TGTGCCAGCAGTTACGGAGGGGTCGGGGATCAGCCCCAGCATTTT
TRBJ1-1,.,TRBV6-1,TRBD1,CAASGTGNMNTEAFF,TGTGCCGCCTCGGGGACAGGAAACATGAACACTGAAGCTTTCTTT
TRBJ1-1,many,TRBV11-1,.,CASSRYKMQAFF,TGTGCCAGCAGCAGGTATAAGATGCAAGCTTTCTTT
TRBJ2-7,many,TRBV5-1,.,CASSSLGVSGEQYF,TGCGCCAGCAGCTCACTCGGGGTTTCGGGCGAGCAGTACTTC
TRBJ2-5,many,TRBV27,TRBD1,CASRTGTGGLETQYF,TGTGCCAGCAGGACCGGGACAGGGGGGCTCGAGACCCAGTACTTC
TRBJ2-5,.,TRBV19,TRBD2,CASSVTTSFETQYF,TGTGCCAGTAGTGTCACGACTAGCTTCGAGACCCAGTACTTC
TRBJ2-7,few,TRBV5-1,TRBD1,CASSLWLTGTVGSYEQYF,TGCGCCAGCAGCTTGTGGTTGACCGGGACAGTTGGTTCCTACGAGCAGTACTTC
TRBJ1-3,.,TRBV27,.,CASSSRDSGNTIYF,TGTGCCAGCAGTTCCCGGGACTCTGGAAACACCATATATTTT
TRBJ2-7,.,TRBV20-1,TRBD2,CSARDSSGGSPYEQYF,TGCAGTGCTAGAGATTCAAGCGGGGGTTCCCCCTACGAGCAGTACTTC
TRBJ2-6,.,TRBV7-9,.,CASSLAGGDSGANVLTF,TGTGCCAGCAGCTTAGCCGGCGGGGACTCTGGGGCCAACGTCCTGACTTTC
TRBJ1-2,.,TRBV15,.,CATSRDIGGRYGYTF,TGTGCCACCAGCAGAGATATCGGGGGCCGGTATGGCTACACCTTC
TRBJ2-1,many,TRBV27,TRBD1,CASSPTGGIAYNEQFF,TGTGCCAGCAGTCCCACAGGGGGAATCGCCTACAATGAGCAGTTCTTC
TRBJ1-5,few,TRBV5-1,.,CASSLDSANQPQHF,TGCGCCAGCAGCTTGGACAGCGCCAATCAGCCCCAGCATTTT
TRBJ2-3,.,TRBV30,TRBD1,CAWSDGQGFADTQYF,TGTGCCTGGAGCGATGGACAGGGGTTTGCAGATACGCAGTATTTT
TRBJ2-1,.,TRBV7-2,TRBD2,CASSPLAGATPTGFF,TGTGCCAGCAGCCCACTAGCGGGGGCCACTCCTACCGGTTTCTTC
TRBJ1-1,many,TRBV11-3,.,CASSSSQAADTEAFF,TGTGCCAGCAGCTCGTCGCAGGCTGCGGACACTGAAGCTTTCTTT